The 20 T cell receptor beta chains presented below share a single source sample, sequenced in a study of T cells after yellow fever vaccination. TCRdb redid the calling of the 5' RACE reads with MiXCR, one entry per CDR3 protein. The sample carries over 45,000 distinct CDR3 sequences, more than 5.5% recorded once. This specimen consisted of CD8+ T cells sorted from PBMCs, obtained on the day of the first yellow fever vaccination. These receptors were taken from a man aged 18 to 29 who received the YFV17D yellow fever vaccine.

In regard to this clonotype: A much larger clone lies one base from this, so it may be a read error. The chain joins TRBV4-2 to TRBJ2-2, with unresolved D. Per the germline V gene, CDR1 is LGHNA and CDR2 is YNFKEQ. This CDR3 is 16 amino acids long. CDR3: CGSSQESWSTTGELFF. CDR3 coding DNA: TGTGGCAGCAGCCAAGAAAGTTGGAGTACCACCGGGGAGCTGTTTTTT.

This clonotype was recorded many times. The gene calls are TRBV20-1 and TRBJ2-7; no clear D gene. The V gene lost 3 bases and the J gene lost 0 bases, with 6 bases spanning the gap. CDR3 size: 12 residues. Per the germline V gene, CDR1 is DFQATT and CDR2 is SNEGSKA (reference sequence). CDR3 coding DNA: TGCAGTGCTAGGGAAACCTCCTACGAGCAGTACTTC. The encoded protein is CSARETSYEQYF.

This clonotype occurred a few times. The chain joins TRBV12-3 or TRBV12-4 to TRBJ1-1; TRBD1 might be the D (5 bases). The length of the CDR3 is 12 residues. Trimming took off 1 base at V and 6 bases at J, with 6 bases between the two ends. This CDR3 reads CASSLGGPEAFF. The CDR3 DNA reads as TGTGCCAGCAGTTTAGGGGGCCCTGAAGCTTTCTTT.

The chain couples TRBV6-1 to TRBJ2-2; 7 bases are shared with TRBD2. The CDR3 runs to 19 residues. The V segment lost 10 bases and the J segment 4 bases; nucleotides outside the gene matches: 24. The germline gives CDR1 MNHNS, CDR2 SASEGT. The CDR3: CAIPKSPPPDPGGTGELFF. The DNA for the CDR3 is TGTGCCATCCCCAAATCCCCCCCGCCAGACCCGGGGGGCACCGGGGAGCTGTTTTTT.

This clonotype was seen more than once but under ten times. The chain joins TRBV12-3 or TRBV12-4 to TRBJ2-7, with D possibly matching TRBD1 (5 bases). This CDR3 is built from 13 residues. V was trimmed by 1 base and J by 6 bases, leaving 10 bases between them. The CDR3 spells CASSLGKGSEQYV. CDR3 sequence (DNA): TGTGCCAGCAGTTTAGGAAAGGGGTCCGAGCAGTACGTC.

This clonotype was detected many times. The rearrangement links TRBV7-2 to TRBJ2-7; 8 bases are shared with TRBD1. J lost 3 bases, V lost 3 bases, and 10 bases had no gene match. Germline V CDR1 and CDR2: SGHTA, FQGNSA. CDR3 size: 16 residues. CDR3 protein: CASSFDPGTGDYEQYF. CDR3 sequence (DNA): TGTGCCAGCAGCTTTGACCCCGGGACAGGAGACTACGAGCAGTACTTC.

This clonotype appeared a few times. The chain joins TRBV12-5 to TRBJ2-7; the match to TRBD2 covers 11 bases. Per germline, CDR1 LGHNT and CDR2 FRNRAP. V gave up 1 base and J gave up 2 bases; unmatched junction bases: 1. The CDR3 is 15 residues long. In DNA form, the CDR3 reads TGTGCTAGTGGTTTGGGACTAGCGGGGACCTACGAGCAGTACTTC. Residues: CASGLGLAGTYEQYF.

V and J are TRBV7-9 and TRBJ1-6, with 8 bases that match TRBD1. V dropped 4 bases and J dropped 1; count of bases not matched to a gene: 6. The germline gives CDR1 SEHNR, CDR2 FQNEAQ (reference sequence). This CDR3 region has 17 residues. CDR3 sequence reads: CASSSDREGSYNSPLHF. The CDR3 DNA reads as TGTGCCAGCAGCTCGGACAGGGAAGGGTCCTATAATTCACCCCTCCACTTT.

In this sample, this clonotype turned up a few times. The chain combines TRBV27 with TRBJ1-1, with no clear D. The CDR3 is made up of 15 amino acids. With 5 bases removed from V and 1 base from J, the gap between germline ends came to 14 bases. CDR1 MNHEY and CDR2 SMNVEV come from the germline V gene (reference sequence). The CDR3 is CASSPSERANTEAFF. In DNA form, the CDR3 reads TGTGCCAGCAGTCCGAGTGAGAGGGCGAACACTGAAGCTTTCTTT.

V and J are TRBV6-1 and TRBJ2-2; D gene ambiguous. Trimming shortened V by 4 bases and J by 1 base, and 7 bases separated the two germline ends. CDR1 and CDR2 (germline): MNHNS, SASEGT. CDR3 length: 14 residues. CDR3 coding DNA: TGTGCCAGCAGTGGATTTAAGAACACCGGGGAGCTGTTTTTT. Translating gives CASSGFKNTGELFF.

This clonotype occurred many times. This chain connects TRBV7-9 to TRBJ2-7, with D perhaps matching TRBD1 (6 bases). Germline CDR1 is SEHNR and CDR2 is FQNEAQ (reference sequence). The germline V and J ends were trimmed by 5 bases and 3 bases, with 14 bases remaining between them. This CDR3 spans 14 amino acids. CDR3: CASSPDTGIYEQYF. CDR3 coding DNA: TGTGCCAGCAGCCCAGATACAGGGATCTACGAGCAGTACTTC.

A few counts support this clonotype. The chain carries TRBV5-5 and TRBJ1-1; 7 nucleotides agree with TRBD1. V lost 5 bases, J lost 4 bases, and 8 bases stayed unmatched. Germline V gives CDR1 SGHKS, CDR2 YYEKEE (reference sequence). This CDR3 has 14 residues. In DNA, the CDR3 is TGTGCCAGCAGGGTAGGAGAGGGGGCCACTGAAGCTTTCTTT. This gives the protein CASRVGEGATEAFF.

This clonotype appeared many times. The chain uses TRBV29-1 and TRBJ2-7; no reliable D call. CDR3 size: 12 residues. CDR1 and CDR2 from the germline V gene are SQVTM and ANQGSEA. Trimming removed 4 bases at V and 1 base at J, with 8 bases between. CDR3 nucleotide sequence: TGCAGCGTTGGTGGCAGATCCTACGAGCAGTACTTC. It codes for CSVGGRSYEQYF.

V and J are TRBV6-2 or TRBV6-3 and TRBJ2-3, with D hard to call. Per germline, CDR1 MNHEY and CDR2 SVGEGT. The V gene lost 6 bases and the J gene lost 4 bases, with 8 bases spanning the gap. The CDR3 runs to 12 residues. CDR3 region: CASSPKSDTQYF. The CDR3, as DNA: TGTGCCAGCAGCCCCAAATCAGATACGCAGTATTTT.

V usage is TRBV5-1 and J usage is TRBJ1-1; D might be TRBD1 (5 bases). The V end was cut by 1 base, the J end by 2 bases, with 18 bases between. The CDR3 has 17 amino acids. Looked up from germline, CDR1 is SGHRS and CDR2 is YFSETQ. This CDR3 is CASSLWGRDEVNTEAFF. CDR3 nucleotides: TGCGCCAGCAGCTTGTGGGGAAGGGACGAAGTCAACACTGAAGCTTTCTTT.

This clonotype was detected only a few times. The CDR3 DNA reads TGCGCCAGCAGCGTGGAGGACAGTCTTTATGGCTACACCTTC. Protein product: CASSVEDSLYGYTF. The chain uses TRBV5-1 and TRBJ1-2; maybe TRBD1 (6 bases). Germline V gene sequence: CDR1 SGHRS, CDR2 YFSETQ. V lost 4 bases, J lost 5 bases, and 15 bases lay in between. The CDR3 has 14 residues.

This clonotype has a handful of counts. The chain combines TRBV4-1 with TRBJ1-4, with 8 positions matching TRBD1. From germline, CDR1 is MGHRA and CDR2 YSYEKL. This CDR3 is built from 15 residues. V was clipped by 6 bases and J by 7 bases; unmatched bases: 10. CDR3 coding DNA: TGCGCCAGCAGTCAATCAGGGGGCCTGGTTGAAAAACTGTTTTTT. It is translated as CASSQSGGLVEKLFF.

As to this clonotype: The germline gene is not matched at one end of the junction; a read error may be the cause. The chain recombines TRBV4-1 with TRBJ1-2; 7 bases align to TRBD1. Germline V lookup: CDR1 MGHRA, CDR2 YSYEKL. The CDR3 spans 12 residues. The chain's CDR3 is CASSPTTGSFHF. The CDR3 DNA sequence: TGCGCCAGCAGCCCAACGACAGGGTCGTTCCACTTC.

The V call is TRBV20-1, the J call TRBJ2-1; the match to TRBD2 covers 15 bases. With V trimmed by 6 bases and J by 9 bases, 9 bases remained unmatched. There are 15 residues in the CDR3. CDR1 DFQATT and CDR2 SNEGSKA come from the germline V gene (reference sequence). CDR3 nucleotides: TGCAGTGCGGACTGGACTAGCGGGGGGGCTGGTGAGCAGTTCTTC. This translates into CSADWTSGGAGEQFF.

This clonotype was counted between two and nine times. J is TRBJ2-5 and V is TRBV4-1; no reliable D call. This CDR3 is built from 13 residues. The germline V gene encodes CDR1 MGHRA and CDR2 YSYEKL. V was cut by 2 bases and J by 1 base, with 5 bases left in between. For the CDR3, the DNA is TGCGCCAGCAGCCAACGAACCCAAGAGACCCAGTACTTC. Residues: CASSQRTQETQYF.